This TCR beta chain derives from a study of blood T cells in healthy people across ages. Study-level findings and limits: Naive T cell percentage and TCR beta diversity correlated strongly.

The use of a sample-barcoded 5' primer and a J-beta primer mix characterized a second PCR of about 6 to 12 cycles. Tagging of each cDNA molecule was performed by a template-switch adaptor with 12 random nucleotides. MiXCR, run by TCRdb on the 5' RACE reads, gives a single entry per CDR3 protein. The table lists about 1 million distinct CDR3 sequences, 35% to 55% of them singletons. Trimming took 6 bases from V and 6 from J, leaving 15 bases between them. CDR3 length: 14 residues. The V gene's germline CDR1 is MRHNA and CDR2 SNTAGT. In regard to this clonotype: What it binds is not known.

Source material: blood. The sequence was obtained from a woman aged 55-69 years in good health. The chain combines TRBV6-4 with TRBJ2-1, with no clear D. The CDR3 reads CASSKETWGNEQFF. Here the CDR3 DNA reads TGTGCCAGCAGCAAGGAGACCTGGGGCAATGAGCAGTTCTTC.